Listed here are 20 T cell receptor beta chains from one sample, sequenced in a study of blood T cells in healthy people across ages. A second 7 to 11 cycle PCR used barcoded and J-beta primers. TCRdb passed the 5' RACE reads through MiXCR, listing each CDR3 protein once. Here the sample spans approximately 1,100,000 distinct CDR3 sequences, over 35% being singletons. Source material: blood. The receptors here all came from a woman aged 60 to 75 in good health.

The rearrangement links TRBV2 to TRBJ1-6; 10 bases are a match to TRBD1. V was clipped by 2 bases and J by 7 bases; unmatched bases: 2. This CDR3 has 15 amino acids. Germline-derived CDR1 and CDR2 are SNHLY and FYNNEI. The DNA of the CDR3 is TGTGCCAGCAGTGAACGACAGGGGGCCAATTCACCCCTCCACTTT. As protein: CASSERQGANSPLHF.

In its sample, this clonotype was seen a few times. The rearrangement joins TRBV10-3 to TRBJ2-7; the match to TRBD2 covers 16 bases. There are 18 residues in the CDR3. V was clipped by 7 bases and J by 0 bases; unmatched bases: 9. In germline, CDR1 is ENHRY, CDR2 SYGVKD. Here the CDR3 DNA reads TGTGCCATCATAACAACCGGGACTAGCGGGAGGGACTCCTACGAGCAGTACTTC. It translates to CAIITTGTSGRDSYEQYF.

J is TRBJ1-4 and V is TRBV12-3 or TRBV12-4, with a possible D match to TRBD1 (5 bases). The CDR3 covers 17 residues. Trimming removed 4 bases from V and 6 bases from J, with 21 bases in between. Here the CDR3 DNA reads TGTGCCAGCAGTTCCAACACAGGAAGCTTCTTGTATGAAAAACTGTTTTTT. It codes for CASSSNTGSFLYEKLFF.

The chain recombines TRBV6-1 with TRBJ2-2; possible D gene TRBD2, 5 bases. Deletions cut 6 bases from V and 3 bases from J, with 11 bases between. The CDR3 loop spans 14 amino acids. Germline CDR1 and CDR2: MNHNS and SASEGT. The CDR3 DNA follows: TGTGCCAGCAGGGAGGACCCAGACACCGGGGAGCTGTTTTTT. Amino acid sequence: CASREDPDTGELFF.

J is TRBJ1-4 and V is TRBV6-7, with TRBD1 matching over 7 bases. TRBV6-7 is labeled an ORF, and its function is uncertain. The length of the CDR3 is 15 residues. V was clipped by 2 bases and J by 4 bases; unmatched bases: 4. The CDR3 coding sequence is TGTGCCAGCAGTTACCTGGACAGGAATAATGAAAAACTGTTTTTT. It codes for CASSYLDRNNEKLFF.

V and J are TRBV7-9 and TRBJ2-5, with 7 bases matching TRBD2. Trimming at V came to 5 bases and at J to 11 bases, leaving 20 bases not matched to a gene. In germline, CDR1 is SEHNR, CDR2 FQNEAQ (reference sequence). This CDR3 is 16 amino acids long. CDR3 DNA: TGTGCCAGCAGCGTAGAACCTAGCGGAACCTACAATGAGCAGTACTTC. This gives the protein CASSVEPSGTYNEQYF.

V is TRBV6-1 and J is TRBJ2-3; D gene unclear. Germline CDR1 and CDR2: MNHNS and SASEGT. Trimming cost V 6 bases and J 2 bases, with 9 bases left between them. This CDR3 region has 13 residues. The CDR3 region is CASRPLYTDTQYF. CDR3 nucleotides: TGTGCCAGCAGGCCCCTCTACACAGATACGCAGTATTTT.

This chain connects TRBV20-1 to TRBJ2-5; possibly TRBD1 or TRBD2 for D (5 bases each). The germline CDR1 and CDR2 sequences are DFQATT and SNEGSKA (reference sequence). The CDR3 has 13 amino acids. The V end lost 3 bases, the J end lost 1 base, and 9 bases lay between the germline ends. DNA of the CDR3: TGCAGTGCTAGGGGACCCCTCCAAGAGACCCAGTACTTC. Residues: CSARGPLQETQYF.

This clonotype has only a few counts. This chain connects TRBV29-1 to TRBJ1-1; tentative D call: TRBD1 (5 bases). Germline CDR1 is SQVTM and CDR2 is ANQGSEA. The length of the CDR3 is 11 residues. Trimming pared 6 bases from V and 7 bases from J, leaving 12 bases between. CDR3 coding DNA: TGCAGCGTGGTGACAGTAGATGAAGCTTTCTTT. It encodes CSVVTVDEAFF.

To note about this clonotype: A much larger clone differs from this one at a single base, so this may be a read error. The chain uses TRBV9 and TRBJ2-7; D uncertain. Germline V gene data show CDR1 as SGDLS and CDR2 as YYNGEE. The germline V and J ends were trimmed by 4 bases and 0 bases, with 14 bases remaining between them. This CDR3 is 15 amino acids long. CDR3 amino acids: CASSSPCGSSYEQYF. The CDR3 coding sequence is TGTGCCAGCAGCTCCCCCTGTGGCAGCTCCTACGAGCAGTACTTC.

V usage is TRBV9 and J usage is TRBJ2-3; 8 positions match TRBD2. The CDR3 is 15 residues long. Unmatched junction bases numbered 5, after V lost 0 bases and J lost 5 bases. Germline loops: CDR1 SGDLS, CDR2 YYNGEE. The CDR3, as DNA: TGTGCCAGCAGCGTAGGCGCGGGAGGAGTAGATACGCAGTATTTT. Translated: CASSVGAGGVDTQYF.

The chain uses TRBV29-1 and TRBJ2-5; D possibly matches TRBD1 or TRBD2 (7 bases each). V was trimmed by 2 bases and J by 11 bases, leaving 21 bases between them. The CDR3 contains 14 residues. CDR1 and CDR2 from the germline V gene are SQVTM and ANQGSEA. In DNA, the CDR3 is TGCAGCGTTGAACTGCGACAGGGATTGGGGGGGCAGTACTTC. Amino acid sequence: CSVELRQGLGGQYF. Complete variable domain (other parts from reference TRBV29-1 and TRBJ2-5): SAVISQKPSRDICQRGTSLTIQCQVDSQVTMMFWYRQQPGQSLTLIATANQGSEATYESGFVIDKFPISRPNLTFSTLTVSNMSPEDSSIYLCSVELRQGLGGQYFGPGTRLLVL.

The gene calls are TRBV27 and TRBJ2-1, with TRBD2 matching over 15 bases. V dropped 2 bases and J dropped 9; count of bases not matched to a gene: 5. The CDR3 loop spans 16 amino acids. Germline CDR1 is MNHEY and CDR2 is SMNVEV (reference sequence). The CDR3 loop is CASSLRTSGRAAEQFF. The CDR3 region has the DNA TGTGCCAGCAGTTTAAGGACTAGCGGGAGGGCAGCTGAGCAGTTCTTC.

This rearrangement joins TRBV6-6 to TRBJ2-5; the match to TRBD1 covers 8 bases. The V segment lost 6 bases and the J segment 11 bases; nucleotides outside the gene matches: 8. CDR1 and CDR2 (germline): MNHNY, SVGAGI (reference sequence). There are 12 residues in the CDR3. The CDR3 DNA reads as TGTGCCAGCAGGTCCGGACAGGGTGAGCAGTACTTC. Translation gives CASRSGQGEQYF.

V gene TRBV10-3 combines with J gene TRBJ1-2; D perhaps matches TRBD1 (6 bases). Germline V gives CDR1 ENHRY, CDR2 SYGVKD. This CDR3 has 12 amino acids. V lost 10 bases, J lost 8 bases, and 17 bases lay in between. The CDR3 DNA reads TGTGCCACCGCGAGGGGGGACGGGGGCTACACCTTC. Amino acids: CATARGDGGYTF.

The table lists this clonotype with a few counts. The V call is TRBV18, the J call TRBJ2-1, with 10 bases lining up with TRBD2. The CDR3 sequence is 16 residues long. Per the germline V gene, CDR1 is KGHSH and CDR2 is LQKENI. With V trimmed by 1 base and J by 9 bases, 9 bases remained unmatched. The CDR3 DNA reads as TGTGCCAGCTCACCACGAGCGGGAGGGCCTGCTGGTGAGCAGTTCTTC. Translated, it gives CASSPRAGGPAGEQFF.

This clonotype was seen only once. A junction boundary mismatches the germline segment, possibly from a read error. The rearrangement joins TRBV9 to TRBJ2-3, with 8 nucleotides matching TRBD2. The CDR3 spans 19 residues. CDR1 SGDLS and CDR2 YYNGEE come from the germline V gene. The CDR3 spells CASSPRSRGNSGATGTQYF. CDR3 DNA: TGTGCCAGCAGCCCAAGGTCTCGTGGCAATAGCGGGGCCACAGGTACGCAGTATTTT.

This chain's CDR3 is CSVVGGRNTDTQYF. The CDR3 DNA follows: TGCAGCGTTGTTGGCGGGAGGAACACAGATACGCAGTATTTT. The chain is built from TRBV29-1 and TRBJ2-3, with 8 bases aligning to TRBD2. Germline CDR1 reads SQVTM; CDR2 reads ANQGSEA. V shed 4 bases, J shed 2 bases, and the junction held 5 bases outside the gene matches. This CDR3 is 14 amino acids long.

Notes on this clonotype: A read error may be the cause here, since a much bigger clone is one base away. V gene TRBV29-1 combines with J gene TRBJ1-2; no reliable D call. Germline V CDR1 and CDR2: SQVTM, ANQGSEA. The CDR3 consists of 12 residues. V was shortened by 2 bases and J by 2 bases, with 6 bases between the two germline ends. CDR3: CSVESSNYGYTF. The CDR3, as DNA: TGCAGCGTTGAATCCAGCAACTATGGCTACACCTTC.

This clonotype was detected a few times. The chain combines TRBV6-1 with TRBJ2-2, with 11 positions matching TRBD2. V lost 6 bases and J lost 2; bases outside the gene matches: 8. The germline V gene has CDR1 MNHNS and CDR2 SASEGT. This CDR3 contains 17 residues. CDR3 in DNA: TGTGCCAGCAGCTCACCTGGGACTAGCGGCAACACCGGGGAGCTGTTTTTT. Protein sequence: CASSSPGTSGNTGELFF.